The 20 T cell receptor beta chains below all came from one sample that was sequenced in a study of T cells in Graves' hyperthyroidism and ophthalmopathy (dated by TCRdb to the late 2010s). Libraries were made using multiplex PCR. These reads were obtained on an Illumina HiSeq 2000. The TCR beta CDR3 regions were amplified from the RNA transcripts. For the first round of RT-PCR on the TCR CDR3, the HTBI primer set was used together with the Qiagen OneStep RT-PCR kit. TCRdb cleaned the public reads at Q25 with fastp, built clones with MiXCR and kept in-frame beta chains. Every distinct CDR3 protein forms one entry, paired with its most common genes and DNA. This sample holds hundreds of thousands of distinct CDR3 sequences; roughly 15% were observed only once. Over 10% of the sample is held by the ten biggest clonotypes. Sequencing was carried out using blood. These receptors all stem from a man in his late teens or twenties with Graves' ophthalmopathy.

This clonotype was seen repeatedly, ten times or more. The chain has TRBV27 and TRBJ1-2; 7 positions match TRBD1. The ends lost 7 bases at V and 0 bases at J; junction bases unmatched: 8. The CDR3 contains 15 residues. Germline V lookup: CDR1 MNHEY, CDR2 SMNVEV (reference sequence). The chain's CDR3 is CASNPTGTSNYGYTF. In DNA form, the CDR3 reads TGTGCCAGCAACCCGACAGGGACCTCTAACTATGGCTACACCTTC.

This clonotype was picked up many times. Written as DNA, the CDR3 is TGTGCCAGCAGCTTAAAGCTCGAGGGCTACACCTTC. Protein product: CASSLKLEGYTF. This chain joins TRBV7-8 and TRBJ1-2; no clear D gene. The V end was cut by 2 bases, the J end by 8 bases, with 9 bases between. Germline loops: CDR1 SGHVS, CDR2 FQNEAQ. The CDR3 sequence is 12 residues long.

In its sample, this clonotype was seen many times. This chain joins TRBV3-1 and TRBJ2-7; D assignment may be TRBD1 or TRBD2 (5 bases each). There are 16 residues in the CDR3. V was trimmed by 0 bases and J by 3 bases, leaving 15 bases between them. Per germline, CDR1 LGHDT and CDR2 YNNKEL (reference sequence). The CDR3 DNA reads TGTGCCAGCAGCCAAGACCAACCCCGGGGCGGCTACGAGCAGTACTTC. This gives the protein CASSQDQPRGGYEQYF.

The sample holds many counts of this clonotype. The rearrangement uses TRBV7-3 and TRBJ2-5, with D possibly being TRBD2 (5 bases). CDR3 length equals 15 residues. The V end was cut by 3 bases, the J end by 5 bases, with 16 bases between. CDR1 and CDR2 from the germline V gene are SGHTA and FQGTGA. CDR3 nucleotide sequence: TGTGCCAGCAGCTTTTATCCGGGATTAGGGGAGACCCAGTACTTC. This gives the protein CASSFYPGLGETQYF.

This chain uses TRBV11-3 with TRBJ2-3, with D possibly being TRBD1 (6 bases). V lost 6 bases and J lost 0, with 10 bases in between. CDR1 and CDR2 (germline): SGHNT, YENEEA. The CDR3 totals 14 residues. CDR3 in DNA: TGTGCCAGCAGTTGGGGGCCCAGCACAGATACGCAGTATTTT. Amino acid sequence: CASSWGPSTDTQYF.

Note on this clonotype: A much larger clone sits a single nucleotide away, making a read error possible. The chain links TRBV7-2 to TRBJ2-5, with a tentative D call TRBD2 (6 bases). The CDR3 has 16 residues. CDR1 is SGHTA, CDR2 FQGNSA, per germline. V lost 5 bases and J lost 2, with 18 bases in between. The CDR3 region has the DNA TGTGCCAGCAGCCTCCCCTCGTGGGGGACTCAAGAGACCCAGTACTTC. The encoded protein is CASSLPSWGTQETQYF.

The CDR3 spells CASSEKPQGINGYTF. DNA for the CDR3: TGTGCCAGCAGTGAAAAACCTCAGGGGATAAATGGCTACACCTTC. The chain is built from TRBV27 and TRBJ1-2, with D possibly matching TRBD1 (6 bases). V was cut by 5 bases and J by 6 bases, with 19 bases left in between. Germline loops: CDR1 MNHEY, CDR2 SMNVEV (reference sequence). The CDR3 consists of 15 residues.

This rearrangement joins TRBV13 to TRBJ2-5, with 9 bases lining up with TRBD1. Germline V gene sequence: CDR1 PRHDT, CDR2 FYEKMQ (reference sequence). The CDR3 spans 17 residues. With 5 bases clipped from V and 2 bases from J, the junction kept 12 bases outside the gene matches. The CDR3 nucleotides are TGTGCCAGCAGCCTGGGGGTCGGGACAGGGAATCAAGAGACCCAGTACTTC. As protein: CASSLGVGTGNQETQYF.

For this clonotype: The junction shows a germline mismatch at one end, possibly a read error. The chain carries TRBV6-1 and TRBJ2-5; 12 bases line up with TRBD2. The CDR3 consists of 18 residues. Germline lookup yields CDR1 MNHNS and CDR2 SASEGT. The CDR3 loop reads CVSRPVLAGGSFAETQYF. DNA for the CDR3: TGTGTCAGCAGACCGGTCCTAGCGGGAGGGAGTTTTGCAGAGACCCAGTACTTC.

This clonotype has a count of ten or more. The V call is TRBV5-1, the J call TRBJ2-5; D ambiguous. Trimming shortened V by 5 bases and J by 0 bases, and 5 bases separated the two germline ends. Germline V lookup: CDR1 SGHRS, CDR2 YFSETQ. This CDR3 region has 12 residues. The CDR3 is CASSQYQETQYF. The CDR3, as DNA: TGCGCCAGCAGTCAGTACCAAGAGACCCAGTACTTC.

This clonotype has ten or more counts. The gene calls are TRBV7-9 and TRBJ1-2; perhaps TRBD1 as D (5 bases). Trimming shortened V by 3 bases and J by 2 bases, and 7 bases separated the two germline ends. This CDR3 has 13 amino acids. Germline CDR1 reads SEHNR; CDR2 reads FQNEAQ (reference sequence). The CDR3 DNA reads TGTGCCAGCAGCTTCCGGGACAACTATGGCTACACCTTC. It is translated as CASSFRDNYGYTF.

At least ten counts were recorded for this clonotype. V usage is TRBV6-1 and J usage is TRBJ1-5; D gene ambiguous. In germline, CDR1 is MNHNS, CDR2 SASEGT. This CDR3 has 16 amino acids. Trimming shortened V by 5 bases and J by 0 bases, and 14 bases separated the two germline ends. The CDR3 loop is CASSRDPPYSNQPQHF. The DNA of the CDR3 is TGTGCCAGCAGTCGGGATCCACCTTATAGCAATCAGCCCCAGCATTTT.

This clonotype was counted at least ten times. The rearrangement links TRBV20-1 to TRBJ2-1, with 9 nucleotides matching TRBD1. The CDR3 is 18 amino acids. Looked up from germline, CDR1 is DFQATT and CDR2 is SNEGSKA (reference sequence). This chain's CDR3 is CTTTGPGQTGGSDNEQFF. CDR3 sequence (DNA): TGCACGACGACCGGACCTGGGCAGACAGGGGGGAGCGACAATGAGCAGTTCTTC.

This clonotype was counted many times. V gene TRBV28 combines with J gene TRBJ1-5; 8 bases match TRBD1. The CDR3 is 14 amino acids. Germline V gene data show CDR1 as MDHEN and CDR2 as SYDVKM. The J segment lost 6 bases and the V segment lost 5 bases, leaving 6 bases of the junction unmatched. The CDR3 DNA is TGTGCCAGCAGTCGACCAGGGGGCGTTCAGCCCCAGCATTTT. It specifies CASSRPGGVQPQHF.

Remarks on this clonotype: A single base separates this from a much larger clone, so it may be a read error. The V call is TRBV6-2 or TRBV6-3, the J call TRBJ2-7, with D perhaps matching TRBD2 (6 bases). The end of the DNA fits TRBJ2-1 better, so the J call may be wrong. The germline CDR1 and CDR2 sequences are MNHEY and SVGEGT. This CDR3 contains 13 residues. The CDR3 here is CASSVGVDYEQFF. DNA of the CDR3: TGTGCCAGCAGTGTTGGGGTGGACTACGAGCAGTTCTTC.

The chain employs TRBV4-1 and TRBJ1-1; D possibly corresponds to TRBD1 (5 bases). This CDR3 is 15 amino acids long. Germline values: CDR1 MGHRA, CDR2 YSYEKL. V lost 1 base to trimming and J lost 1 base, with 10 bases between them. CDR3 sequence reads: CASSQGWGENTEAFF. CDR3 coding DNA: TGCGCCAGCAGCCAAGGATGGGGGGAGAACACTGAAGCTTTCTTT.

This clonotype was seen once. An end of the junction does not agree with germline; a read error may underlie this. The rearrangement links TRBV9 to TRBJ2-4; D is unclear. Germline CDR1 is SGDLS and CDR2 is YYNGEE. The CDR3 contains 12 residues. CDR3 bases: TGTGCCAGCACCGATAACTCAAACATTCATTACTTC. It translates to CASTDNSNIHYF.

This clonotype has a count of ten or more. The V and J genes are TRBV19 and TRBJ2-1; D remains unclear. Germline V gene lookup returns CDR1 LNHDA and CDR2 SQIVND (reference sequence). This CDR3 comprises 13 residues. Trimming took 1 base from V and 9 from J, leaving 10 bases between them. The DNA of the CDR3 is TGTGCCAGTAGTATAGGGGCGTCAGGTGAGCAGTTCTTC. Its protein is CASSIGASGEQFF.

There are a few counts of this clonotype. The chain couples TRBV5-1 to TRBJ2-2, with D possibly matching TRBD2 (6 bases). The CDR3 sequence is 14 residues long. Trimming pared 9 bases from V and 4 bases from J, leaving 16 bases between. Per germline, CDR1 SGHRS and CDR2 YFSETQ. The CDR3 DNA sequence: TGCGCCACACTAGACGGGGGAATCACCGGGGAGCTGTTTTTT. As protein: CATLDGGITGELFF.

Only a few counts were recorded for this clonotype. The V call is TRBV6-1, the J call TRBJ1-6; D call uncertain. Deletions cut 6 bases from V and 8 bases from J, with 11 bases between. The V gene's germline CDR1 is MNHNS and CDR2 SASEGT. The CDR3 is made up of 13 amino acids. CDR3 region: CASRKDHYSPLHF. As DNA, the CDR3 is TGTGCCAGCAGAAAGGACCATTATTCACCCCTCCACTTT.